This T cell receptor (beta chain) was sequenced for a study of shared clonotypes between healthy human individuals (dated by TCRdb to 2020 to 2021). At the level of the whole study: Three men and two women, aged 18 to 49 years, made up the cohort. Each donor's leukapheresis produced roughly between roughly 0.85 and 9.5 billion PBMCs. Per donor, three plates each were used for CD4 naive and CD4 memory, two for CD8 naive, and one for CD8 memory. Blood TCR repertoires of about 5 healthy adults were deeply sequenced to estimate repertoire size and the extent of clonotype sharing between individuals. Libraries were prepared and TCR repertoires were sequenced by different laboratories using diverse techniques, in order to increase sequencing depth and limit assay-specific biases.

Using the deep immunoSEQ assay, TCR CDR3 regions were amplified from genomic DNA by multiplex PCR. Extracted genomic DNA from each cell subset was spread evenly across all wells of several immunoSEQ 96-well plates, with each plate serving as a replicate. For sorted subsets, about 200 ng genomic DNA, equal to 30,000 to 35,000 T cell genomes, was loaded into each replicate PCR. The purified libraries were quantified using a Qubit 3.0 fluorometer, sized with a Bioanalyzer 2100, and then quantified again using the KAPA Library Quantification kit. A separate single-read 150-cycle Illumina NextSeq 550 flow cell was used to sequence each immunoSEQ 96-well plate. Regarding the original processing steps: Because only junctional sequences without quality scores were contained in the immunoSEQ output, filtering matching that applied to full-length reads could not be performed. To assign V/J genes and CDR3, sequences were annotated using PyIR, a Python wrapper for IgBLAST v1.9, with IMGT germline references. Reads with weak V/J assignments (E-value above 1e-6), missing CDR3, stop codons, out-of-frame junctions, or ambiguous translated residues were removed. V3J clonotypes were defined as sequences sharing the same inferred V gene, J gene, and CDR3 amino acid sequence. To compute the percentage overlap between repertoires, the number of shared unique clonotypes was divided by the size of the smaller repertoire. Richness of each repertoire was evaluated using RTK rarefaction, the Chao1 estimator, and Recon v2.1 estimates of unobserved clonotypes. Generation probabilities for all TCRbeta clonotypes obtained by the gDNA method from several donors were computed using OLGA. TCRdb took this table from immuneACCESS and kept in-frame rearrangements with V and J called. Such tables lack part of the clones; where checked against another copy, unresolved V genes explain under half of the gap, and the rest is unexplained. The V and J calls and the clone size are those of that table, but D and trimming were determined from the DNA. In this sample the table shows over a million clones, approximately 96% of which occur a single time. The top ten hold 0.95% to 1.5% of the sample.

The donors were healthy, HIV-negative adults who had no recently reported acute infections or vaccinations. Only Caucasian adults living in Nashville, Tennessee, USA were represented among the donors. CD4+ T cells were enriched through magnetic negative selection, after which naive cells were positively selected on CD45RA and the remaining negative fraction served as the memory subset. Blood was obtained by leukapheresis, after which PBMCs were separated by Ficoll-Histopaque density gradient centrifugation and cryopreserved in liquid nitrogen vapor phase. Purity and quantity of every magnetically sorted T cell population were checked by analytical flow cytometry. Each sorted fraction had its genomic DNA isolated and then quantified by UV absorbance on a Nanodrop 2000c. Details on this clone: No cognate antigen has been identified for it. No much larger clone exists at a distance of one base, and base qualities are not known.

Overall results and qualifications from the work: Clonotypes shared by all four sorted-subset donors showed higher generation probabilities than non-shared clonotypes. Only blood was sampled, and tissue TCR repertoires likely differ from those in blood. Approximately 5% of naive CD4, 3.5% of naive CD8, roughly 2.4% of memory CD4, and 0.35% to 0.5% of memory CD8 clonotypes were shared across several donors. Because the study included only a small number of donors, the genetic and exposure-history diversity represented was limited. Naive subsets generally had larger estimated clonotype richness than memory subsets. Even with the large sequencing depth, rarefaction of the sorted-subset datasets indicated that sequencing was incomplete. Based on pairwise subsampling, the degree of clonotype sharing among donors was expected to be affected by sequencing depth.

The germline V gene yields SGHTA for CDR1 and FQGTGA for CDR2. V and J are truncated by 2 bases and 10 bases respectively, leaving an intervening sequence of 21 bases. Spanning cysteine to phenylalanine, the CDR3 consists of 16 amino acids. Only the CDR3 portion is preserved as DNA: 48 bases, with reading frame beginning at the first base. This sequence uses TRBV7-3 and TRBJ2-1; matching of 6 bases hints at TRBD2 as the D gene. The sequence derives from a man aged 25 to 40 in good health. Source material: naive CD4+ T cells sorted from blood. This specimen's cell subset or site label, per the study, means: CD45RA+ positively selected. CDR3 protein: CASSLAEGGGEREQFF. The bases read TGTGCCAGCAGCTTAGCTGAGGGAGGCGGCGAAAGAGAGCAGTTCTTC.